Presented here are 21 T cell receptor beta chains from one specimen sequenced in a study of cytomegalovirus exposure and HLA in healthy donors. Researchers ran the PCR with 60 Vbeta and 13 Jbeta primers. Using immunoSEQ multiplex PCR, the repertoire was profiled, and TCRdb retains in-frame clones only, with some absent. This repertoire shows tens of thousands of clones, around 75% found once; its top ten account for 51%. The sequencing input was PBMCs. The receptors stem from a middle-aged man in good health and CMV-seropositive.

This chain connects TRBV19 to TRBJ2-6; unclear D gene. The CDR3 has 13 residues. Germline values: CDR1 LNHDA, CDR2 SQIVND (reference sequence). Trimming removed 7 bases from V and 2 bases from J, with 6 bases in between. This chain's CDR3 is CASMLTGANVLTF. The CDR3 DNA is TGTGCCAGTATGTTAACTGGGGCCAACGTCCTGACTTTC.

The CDR3 loop is CASSVLAGSDEQFF. In nucleotides, the CDR3 is TGTGCCAGCAGCGTTCTAGCGGGGTCGGATGAGCAGTTCTTC. The V gene is TRBV9, the J gene TRBJ2-1; TRBD2 matches 9 bases. The CDR3 contains 14 residues. Germline V gene lookup returns CDR1 SGDLS and CDR2 YYNGEE. Trimming at V came to 2 bases and at J to 8 bases, leaving 5 bases not matched to a gene.

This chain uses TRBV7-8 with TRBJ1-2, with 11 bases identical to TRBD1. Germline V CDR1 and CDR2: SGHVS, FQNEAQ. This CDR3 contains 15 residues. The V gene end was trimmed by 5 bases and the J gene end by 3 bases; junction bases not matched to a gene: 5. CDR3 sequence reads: CASSPGTGGYYGYTF. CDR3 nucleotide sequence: TGTGCCAGCAGCCCCGGGACAGGGGGATACTATGGCTACACCTTC. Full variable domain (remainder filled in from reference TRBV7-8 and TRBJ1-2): GAGVSQSPRYKVAKRGQDVALRCDPISGHVSLFWYQQALGQGPEFLTYFQNEAQLDKSGLPSDRFFAERPEGSVSTLKIQRTQQEDSAVYLCASSPGTGGYYGYTFGSGTRLTVV.

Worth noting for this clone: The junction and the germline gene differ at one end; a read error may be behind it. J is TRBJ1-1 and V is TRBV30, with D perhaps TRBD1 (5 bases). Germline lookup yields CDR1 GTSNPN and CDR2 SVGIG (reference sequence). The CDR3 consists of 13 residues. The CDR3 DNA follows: TGTGCCTGCAGTACACAGCTGGGGACTGCAGCTTTCTTT. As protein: CACSTQLGTAAFF.

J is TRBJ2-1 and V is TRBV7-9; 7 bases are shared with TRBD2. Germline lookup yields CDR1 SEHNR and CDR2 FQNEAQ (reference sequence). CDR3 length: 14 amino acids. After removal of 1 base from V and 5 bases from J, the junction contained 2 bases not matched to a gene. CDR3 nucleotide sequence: TGTGCCAGCAGCTTAGATCGGGGGGACAATGAGCAGTTCTTC. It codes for CASSLDRGDNEQFF.

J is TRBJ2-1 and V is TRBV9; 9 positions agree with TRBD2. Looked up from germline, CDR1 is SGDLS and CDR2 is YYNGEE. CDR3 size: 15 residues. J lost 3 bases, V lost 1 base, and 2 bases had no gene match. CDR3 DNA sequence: TGTGCCAGCAGCGTAACTAGCGGGCTCTACAATGAGCAGTTCTTC. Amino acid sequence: CASSVTSGLYNEQFF.

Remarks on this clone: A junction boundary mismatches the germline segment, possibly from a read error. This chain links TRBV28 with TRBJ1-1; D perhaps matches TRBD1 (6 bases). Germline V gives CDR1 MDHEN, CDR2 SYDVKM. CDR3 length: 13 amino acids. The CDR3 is CASSSGGGTEALF. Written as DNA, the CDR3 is TGTGCCAGCAGTTCCGGGGGGGGCACTGAAGCCCTCTTT.

CDR3: CASSQSRDRDQPQHF. The CDR3 DNA follows: TGCGCCAGCAGCCAAAGCCGGGACAGGGATCAGCCCCAGCATTTT. The chain combines TRBV4-1 with TRBJ1-5; 9 bases line up with TRBD1. V shed 2 bases, J shed 5 bases, and the junction held 4 bases outside the gene matches. The CDR3 contains 15 residues. The germline V gene encodes CDR1 MGHRA and CDR2 YSYEKL.

DNA for the CDR3: TGTGCCAGCAGCTACGGCCCCCCGGGACAGCACTACGAGCAGTACTTC. Translation gives CASSYGPPGQHYEQYF. V usage is TRBV5-6 and J usage is TRBJ2-7; 7 nucleotides line up with TRBD1. CDR3 length: 16 residues. Germline assignment: CDR1 SGHDT and CDR2 YYEEEE. J lost 3 bases, V lost 3 bases, and 12 bases had no gene match. Drawing the rest from reference TRBV5-6 and TRBJ2-7, the complete variable domain is DAGVTQSPTHLIKTRGQQVTLRCSPKSGHDTVSWYQQALGQGPQFIFQYYEEEERQRGNFPDRFSGHQFPNYSSELNVNALLLGDSALYLCASSYGPPGQHYEQYFGPGTRLTVT.

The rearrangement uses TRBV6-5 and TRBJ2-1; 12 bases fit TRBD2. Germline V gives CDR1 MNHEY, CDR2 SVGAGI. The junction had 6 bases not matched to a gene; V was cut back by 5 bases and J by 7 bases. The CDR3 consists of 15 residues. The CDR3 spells CASSRMTSGSNEQFF. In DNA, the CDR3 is TGTGCCAGCAGTAGAATGACTAGCGGGAGTAATGAGCAGTTCTTC.

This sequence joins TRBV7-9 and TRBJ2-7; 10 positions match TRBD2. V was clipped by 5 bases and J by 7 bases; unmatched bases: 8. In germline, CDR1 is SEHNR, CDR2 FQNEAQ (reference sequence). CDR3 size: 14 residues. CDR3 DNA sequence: TGTGCCAGCAGCCTCACTAGCGGGGTCCTGGAGCAGTACTTC. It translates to CASSLTSGVLEQYF.

This chain's CDR3 is CASSPGLAYEQYF. The CDR3 nucleotides read TGCGCCAGCAGCCCCGGACTCGCCTACGAGCAGTACTTC. The chain recombines TRBV4-3 with TRBJ2-7; D is possibly TRBD2 (5 bases). The CDR3 loop spans 13 amino acids. CDR1 and CDR2 (germline): LGHNA, YSLEER. Trimming stripped 4 bases from V and 2 bases from J, with 9 bases between.

DNA for the CDR3: TGTGCCGCGGGAAGGACCGAGCAGTACTTC. Its protein is CAAGRTEQYF. The rearrangement links TRBV19 to TRBJ2-7; D perhaps matches TRBD2 (6 bases). Germline assignment: CDR1 LNHDA and CDR2 SQIVND (reference sequence). Trimming shortened V by 11 bases and J by 6 bases, and 11 bases separated the two germline ends. CDR3 size: 10 residues.

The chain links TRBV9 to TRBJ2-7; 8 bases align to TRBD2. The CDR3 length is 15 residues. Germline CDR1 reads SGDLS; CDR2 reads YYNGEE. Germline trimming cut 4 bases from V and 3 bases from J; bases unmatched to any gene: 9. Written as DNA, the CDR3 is TGTGCCAGCAGCCCCCGGGGGAGCGGGGGCTACGAGCAGTACTTC. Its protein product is CASSPRGSGGYEQYF.

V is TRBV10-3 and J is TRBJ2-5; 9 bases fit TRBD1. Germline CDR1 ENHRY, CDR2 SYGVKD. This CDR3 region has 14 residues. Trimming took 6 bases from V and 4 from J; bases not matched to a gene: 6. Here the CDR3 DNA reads TGTGCCATCAGACCGGACAGGGGATTAGAGACCCAGTACTTC. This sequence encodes CAIRPDRGLETQYF.

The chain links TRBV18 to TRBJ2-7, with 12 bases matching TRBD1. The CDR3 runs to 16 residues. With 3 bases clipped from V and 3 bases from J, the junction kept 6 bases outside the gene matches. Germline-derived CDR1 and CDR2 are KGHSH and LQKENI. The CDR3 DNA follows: TGTGCCAGCTCACCGGGGACAGGGGGCATAGGCTACGAGCAGTACTTC. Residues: CASSPGTGGIGYEQYF.

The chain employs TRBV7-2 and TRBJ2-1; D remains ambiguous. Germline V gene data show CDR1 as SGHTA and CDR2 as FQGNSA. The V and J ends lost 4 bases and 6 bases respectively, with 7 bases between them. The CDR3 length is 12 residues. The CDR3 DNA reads TGTGCCAGCAGCTCCCAGATCAATGAGCAGTTCTTC. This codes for CASSSQINEQFF.

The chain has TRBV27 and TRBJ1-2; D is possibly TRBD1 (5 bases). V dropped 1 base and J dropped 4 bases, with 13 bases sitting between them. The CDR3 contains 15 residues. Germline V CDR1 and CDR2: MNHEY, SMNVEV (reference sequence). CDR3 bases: TGTGCCAGCAGTTTATTGCAGGGAGGAATCTATGGCTACACCTTC. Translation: CASSLLQGGIYGYTF.

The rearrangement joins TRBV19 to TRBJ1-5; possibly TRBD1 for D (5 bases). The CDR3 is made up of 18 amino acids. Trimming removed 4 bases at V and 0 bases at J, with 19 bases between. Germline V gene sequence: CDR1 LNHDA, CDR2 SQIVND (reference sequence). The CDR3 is CASSNAGKFSGSNQPQHF. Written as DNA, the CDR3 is TGTGCCAGTAGTAACGCAGGGAAGTTCTCCGGTAGCAATCAGCCCCAGCATTTT.

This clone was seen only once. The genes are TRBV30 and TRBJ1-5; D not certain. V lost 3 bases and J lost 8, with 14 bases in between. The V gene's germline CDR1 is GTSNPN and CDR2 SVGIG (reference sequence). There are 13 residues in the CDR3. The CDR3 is CAWSDGVSKPQHF. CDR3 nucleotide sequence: TGTGCCTGGAGCGACGGGGTATCCAAGCCCCAGCATTTT.

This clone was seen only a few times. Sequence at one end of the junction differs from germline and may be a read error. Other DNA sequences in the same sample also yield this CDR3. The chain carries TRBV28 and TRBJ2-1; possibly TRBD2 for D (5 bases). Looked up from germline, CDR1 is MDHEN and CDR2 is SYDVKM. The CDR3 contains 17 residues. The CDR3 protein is CASSLETIEGYSNEQFF. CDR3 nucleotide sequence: TGTGCAAGCAGTTTGGAGACTATAGAAGGGTATTCCAATGAGCAGTTCTTC.